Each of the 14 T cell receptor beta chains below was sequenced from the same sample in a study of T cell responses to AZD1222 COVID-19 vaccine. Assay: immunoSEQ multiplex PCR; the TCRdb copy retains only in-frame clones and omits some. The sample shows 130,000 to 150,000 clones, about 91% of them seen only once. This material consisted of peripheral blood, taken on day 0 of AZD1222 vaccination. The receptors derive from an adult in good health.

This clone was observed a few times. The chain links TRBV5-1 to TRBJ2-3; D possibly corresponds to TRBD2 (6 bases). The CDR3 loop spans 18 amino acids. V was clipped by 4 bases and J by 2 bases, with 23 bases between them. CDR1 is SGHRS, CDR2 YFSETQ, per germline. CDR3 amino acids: CASSLWGPGRTNTDTQYF. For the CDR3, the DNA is TGCGCCAGCAGCCTTTGGGGCCCGGGACGGACTAACACAGATACGCAGTATTTT.

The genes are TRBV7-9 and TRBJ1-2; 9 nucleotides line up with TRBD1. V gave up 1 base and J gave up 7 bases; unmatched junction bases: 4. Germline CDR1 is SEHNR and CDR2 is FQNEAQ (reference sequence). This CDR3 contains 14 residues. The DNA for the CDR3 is TGTGCCAGCAGCTTAGGGTTACAGGGGGCTGGCTACACCTTC. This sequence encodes CASSLGLQGAGYTF.

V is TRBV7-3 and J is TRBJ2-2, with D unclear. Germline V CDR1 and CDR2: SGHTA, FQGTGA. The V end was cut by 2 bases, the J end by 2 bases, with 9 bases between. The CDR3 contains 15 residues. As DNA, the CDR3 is TGTGCCAGCAGCTTAGAGACTGGTAACACCGGGGAGCTGTTTTTT. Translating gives CASSLETGNTGELFF.

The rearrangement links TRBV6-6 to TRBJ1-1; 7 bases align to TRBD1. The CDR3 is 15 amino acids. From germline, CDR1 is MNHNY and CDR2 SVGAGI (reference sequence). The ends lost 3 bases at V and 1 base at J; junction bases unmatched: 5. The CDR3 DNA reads TGTGCCAGCAGTTATCGATGGACAGGGAACACTGAAGCTTTCTTT. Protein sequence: CASSYRWTGNTEAFF.

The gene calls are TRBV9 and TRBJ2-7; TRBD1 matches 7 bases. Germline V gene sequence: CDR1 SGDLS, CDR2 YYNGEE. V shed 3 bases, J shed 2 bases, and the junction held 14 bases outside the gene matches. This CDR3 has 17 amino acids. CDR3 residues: CASSGQPSTGRPYEQYF. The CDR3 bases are TGTGCCAGCAGCGGGCAACCTTCGACAGGGCGTCCCTACGAGCAGTACTTC.

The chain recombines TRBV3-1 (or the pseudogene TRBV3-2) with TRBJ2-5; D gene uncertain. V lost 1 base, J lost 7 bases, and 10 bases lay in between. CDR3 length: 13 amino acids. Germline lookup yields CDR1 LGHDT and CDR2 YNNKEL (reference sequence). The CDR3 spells CASSQAAEATQYF. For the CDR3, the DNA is TGTGCCAGCAGCCAAGCTGCCGAGGCGACCCAGTACTTC.

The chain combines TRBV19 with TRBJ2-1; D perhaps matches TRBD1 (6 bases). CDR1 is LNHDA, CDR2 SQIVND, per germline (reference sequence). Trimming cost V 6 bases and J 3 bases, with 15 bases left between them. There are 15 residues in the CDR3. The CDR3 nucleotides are TGTGCCAGTAGCCCCCAGGGGTCCCTCTACAATGAGCAGTTCTTC. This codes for CASSPQGSLYNEQFF.

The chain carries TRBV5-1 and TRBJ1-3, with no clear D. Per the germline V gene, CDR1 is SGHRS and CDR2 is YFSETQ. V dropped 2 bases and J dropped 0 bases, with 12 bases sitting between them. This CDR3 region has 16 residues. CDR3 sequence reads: CASSFTQAISGNTIYF. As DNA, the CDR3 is TGCGCCAGCAGCTTTACCCAGGCAATCTCTGGAAACACCATATATTTT.

The CDR3 bases are TGTGCCAGCTCACCGACTAGCGGGGGATCAGATACGCAGTATTTT. Translation: CASSPTSGGSDTQYF. The chain links TRBV18 to TRBJ2-3; TRBD2 matches at 12 bases. V was pared by 3 bases and J by 4 bases, with 2 bases of the junction left unmatched. CDR3 size: 15 residues. The V gene's germline CDR1 is KGHSH and CDR2 LQKENI.

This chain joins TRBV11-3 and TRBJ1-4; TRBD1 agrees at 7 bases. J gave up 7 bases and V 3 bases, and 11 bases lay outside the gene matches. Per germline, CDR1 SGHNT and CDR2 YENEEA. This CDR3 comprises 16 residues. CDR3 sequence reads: CASSLSYRDRGEKLFF. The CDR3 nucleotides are TGTGCCAGCAGCTTGTCCTACCGGGACAGAGGTGAAAAACTGTTTTTT.

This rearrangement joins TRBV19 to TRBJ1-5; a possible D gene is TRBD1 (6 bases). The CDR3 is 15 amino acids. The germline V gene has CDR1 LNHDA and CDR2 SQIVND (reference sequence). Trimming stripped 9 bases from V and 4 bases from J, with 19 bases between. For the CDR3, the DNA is TGTGCCAGCTGCTCTGACAGGCAGGGGAATCAGCCCCAGCATTTT. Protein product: CASCSDRQGNQPQHF.

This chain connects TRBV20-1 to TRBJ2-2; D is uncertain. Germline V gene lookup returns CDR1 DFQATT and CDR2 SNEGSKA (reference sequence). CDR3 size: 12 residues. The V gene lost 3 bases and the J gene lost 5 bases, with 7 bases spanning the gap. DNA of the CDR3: TGCAGTGCTAGTTCCAGAACCGGGGAGCTGTTTTTT. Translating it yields CSASSRTGELFF.

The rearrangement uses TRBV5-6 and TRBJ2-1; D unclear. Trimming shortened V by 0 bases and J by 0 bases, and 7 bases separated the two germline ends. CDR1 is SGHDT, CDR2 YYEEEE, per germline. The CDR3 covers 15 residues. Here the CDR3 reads CASSLAPGSYNEQFF. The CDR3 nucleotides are TGTGCCAGCAGCTTGGCCCCAGGCTCCTACAATGAGCAGTTCTTC.

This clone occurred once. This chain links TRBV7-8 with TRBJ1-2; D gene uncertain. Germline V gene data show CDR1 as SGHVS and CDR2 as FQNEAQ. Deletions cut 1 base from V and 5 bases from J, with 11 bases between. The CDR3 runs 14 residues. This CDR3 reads CASSLVRAQYGYTF. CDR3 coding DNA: TGTGCCAGCAGCTTAGTACGGGCCCAGTATGGCTACACCTTC.